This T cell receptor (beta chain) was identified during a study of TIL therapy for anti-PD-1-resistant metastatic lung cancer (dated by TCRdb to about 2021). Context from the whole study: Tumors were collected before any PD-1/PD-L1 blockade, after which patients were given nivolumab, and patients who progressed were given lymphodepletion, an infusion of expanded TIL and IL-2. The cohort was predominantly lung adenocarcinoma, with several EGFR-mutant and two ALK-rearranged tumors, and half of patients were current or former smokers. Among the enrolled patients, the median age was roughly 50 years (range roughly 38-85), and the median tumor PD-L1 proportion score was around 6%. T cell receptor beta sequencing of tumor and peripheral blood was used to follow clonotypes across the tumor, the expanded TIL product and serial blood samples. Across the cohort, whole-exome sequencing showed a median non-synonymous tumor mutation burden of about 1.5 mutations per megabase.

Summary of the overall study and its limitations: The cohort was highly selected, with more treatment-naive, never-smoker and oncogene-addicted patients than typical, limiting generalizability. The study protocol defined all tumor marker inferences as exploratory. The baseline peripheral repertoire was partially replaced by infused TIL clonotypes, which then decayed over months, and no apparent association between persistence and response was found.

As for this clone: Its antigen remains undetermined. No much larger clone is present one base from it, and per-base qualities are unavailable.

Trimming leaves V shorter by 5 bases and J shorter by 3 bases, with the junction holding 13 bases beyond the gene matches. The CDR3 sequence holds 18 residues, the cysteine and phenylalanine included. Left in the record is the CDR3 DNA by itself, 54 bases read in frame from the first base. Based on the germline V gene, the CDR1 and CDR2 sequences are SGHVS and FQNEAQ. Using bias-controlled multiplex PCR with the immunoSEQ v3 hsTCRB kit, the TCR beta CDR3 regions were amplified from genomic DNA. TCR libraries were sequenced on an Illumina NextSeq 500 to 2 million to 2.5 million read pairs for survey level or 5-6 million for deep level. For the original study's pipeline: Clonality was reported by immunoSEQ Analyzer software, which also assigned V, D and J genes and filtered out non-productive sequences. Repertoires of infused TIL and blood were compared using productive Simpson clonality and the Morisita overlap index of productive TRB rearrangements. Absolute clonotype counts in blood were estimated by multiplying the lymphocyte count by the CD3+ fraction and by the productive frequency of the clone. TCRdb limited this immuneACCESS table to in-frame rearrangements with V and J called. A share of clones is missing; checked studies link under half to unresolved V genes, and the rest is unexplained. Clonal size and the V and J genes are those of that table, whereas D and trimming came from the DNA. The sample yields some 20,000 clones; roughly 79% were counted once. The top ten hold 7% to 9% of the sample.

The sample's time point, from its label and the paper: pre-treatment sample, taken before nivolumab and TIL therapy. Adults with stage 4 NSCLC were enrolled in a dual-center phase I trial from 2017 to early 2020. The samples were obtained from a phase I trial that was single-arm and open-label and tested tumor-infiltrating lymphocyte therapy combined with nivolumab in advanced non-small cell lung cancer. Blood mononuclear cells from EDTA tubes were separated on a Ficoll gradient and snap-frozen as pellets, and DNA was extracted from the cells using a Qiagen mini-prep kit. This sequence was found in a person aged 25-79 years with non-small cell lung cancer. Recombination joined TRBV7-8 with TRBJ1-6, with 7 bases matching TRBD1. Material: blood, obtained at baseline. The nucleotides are TGTGCCAGCAGCCTCCAGAGCACAGGGGCCTACTATAATTCACCCCTCCACTTT. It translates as CASSLQSTGAYYNSPLHF.